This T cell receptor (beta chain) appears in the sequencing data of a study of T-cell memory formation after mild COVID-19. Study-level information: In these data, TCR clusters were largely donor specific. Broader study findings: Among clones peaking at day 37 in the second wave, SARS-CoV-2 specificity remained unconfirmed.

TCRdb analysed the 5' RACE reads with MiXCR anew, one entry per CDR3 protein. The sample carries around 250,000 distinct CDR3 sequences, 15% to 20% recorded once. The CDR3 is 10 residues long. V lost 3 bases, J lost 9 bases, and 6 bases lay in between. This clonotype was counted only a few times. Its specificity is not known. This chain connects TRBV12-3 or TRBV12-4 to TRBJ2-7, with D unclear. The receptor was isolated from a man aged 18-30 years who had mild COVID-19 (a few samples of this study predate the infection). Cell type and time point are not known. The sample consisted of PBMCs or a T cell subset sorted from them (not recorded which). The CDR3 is CASSFYGQYF. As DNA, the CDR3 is TGTGCCAGCAGTTTTTATGGGCAGTACTTC.